This T cell receptor (beta chain) is drawn from a study of a mutant IDH1 vaccine in newly diagnosed glioma. Study-level results: Apparently unrelated to pseudoprogression were changes in the top peripheral T cell clonotypes.

Time point of the sample: baseline, week 1 (first vaccination visit). The treatment is: pre-vaccination baseline after standard-of-care therapy. Newly diagnosed WHO grade 3 or 4 IDH1-mutant, ATRX-lost astrocytomas were identified in the donors. On this clone itself: Its antigen is not known.

The protocol was immunoSEQ multiplex PCR, while the TCRdb copy is restricted to in-frame clones and leaves out a portion. Among 75,000 to 100,000 clones listed, about 90% were seen once. This receptor was identified in a woman between 45 and 65 years old with glioma. Material: PBMCs, obtained from a glioma patient treated with radiotherapy, temozolomide or both.

The CDR3 DNA reads TGTGCCAGCAGTTCCCCTAGCGGGAGAGGGGGCGAGCAGTACTTC. Translating gives CASSSPSGRGGEQYF. The genes are TRBV28 and TRBJ2-7, with 10 positions matching TRBD2. This CDR3 has 15 residues. Trimming took 4 bases from V and 6 from J; bases not matched to a gene: 9. CDR1 MDHEN and CDR2 SYDVKM come from the germline V gene.